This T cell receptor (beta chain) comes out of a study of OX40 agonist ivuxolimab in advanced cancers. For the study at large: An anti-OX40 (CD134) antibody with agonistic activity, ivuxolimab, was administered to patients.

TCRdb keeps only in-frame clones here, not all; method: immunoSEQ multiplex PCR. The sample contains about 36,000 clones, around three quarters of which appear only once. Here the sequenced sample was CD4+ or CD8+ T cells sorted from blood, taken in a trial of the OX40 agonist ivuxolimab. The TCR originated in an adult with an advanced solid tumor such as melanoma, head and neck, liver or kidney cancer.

The CDR3 loop reads CASSLGPPGQGENTIYF. As DNA, the CDR3 is TGTGCCAGCAGCTTAGGCCCTCCCGGACAGGGAGAAAACACCATATATTTT. The V call is TRBV13, the J call TRBJ1-3, with 8 bases lining up with TRBD1. This CDR3 has 17 amino acids. The V gene end was trimmed by 0 bases and the J gene end by 6 bases; junction bases not matched to a gene: 10. CDR1 is PRHDT, CDR2 FYEKMQ, per germline (reference sequence).